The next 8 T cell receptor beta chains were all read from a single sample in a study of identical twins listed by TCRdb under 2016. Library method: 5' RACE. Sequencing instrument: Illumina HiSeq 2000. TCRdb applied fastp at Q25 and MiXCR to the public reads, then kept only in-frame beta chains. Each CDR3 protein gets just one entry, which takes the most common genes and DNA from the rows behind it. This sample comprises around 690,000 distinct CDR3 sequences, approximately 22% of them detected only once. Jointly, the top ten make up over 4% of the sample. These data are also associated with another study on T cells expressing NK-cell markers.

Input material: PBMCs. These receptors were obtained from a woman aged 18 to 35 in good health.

The DNA of the CDR3 is TGTGCCAGCAGCTTTATCGACACGCTAGGAGCTTTCTTT. Protein sequence: CASSFIDTLGAFF. The J gene is TRBJ1-1, the V gene TRBV7-9; D ambiguous. Trimming pared 3 bases from V and 10 bases from J, leaving 15 bases between. Germline-derived CDR1 and CDR2 are SEHNR and FQNEAQ (reference sequence). The CDR3 is 13 amino acids.

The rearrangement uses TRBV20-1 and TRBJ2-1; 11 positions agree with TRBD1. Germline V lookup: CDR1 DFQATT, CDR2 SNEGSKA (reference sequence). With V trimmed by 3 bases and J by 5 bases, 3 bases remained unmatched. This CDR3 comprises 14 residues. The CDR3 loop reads CSARDRGHDNEQFF. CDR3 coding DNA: TGCAGTGCTAGGGACAGGGGGCATGACAATGAGCAGTTCTTC.

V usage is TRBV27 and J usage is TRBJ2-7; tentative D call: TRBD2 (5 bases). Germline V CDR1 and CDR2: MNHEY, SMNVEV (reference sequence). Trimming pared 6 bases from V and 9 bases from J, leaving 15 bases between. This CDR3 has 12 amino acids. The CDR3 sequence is CASSQARGVQYF. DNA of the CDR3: TGTGCCAGCAGCCAGGCCCGGGGTGTGCAGTACTTC.

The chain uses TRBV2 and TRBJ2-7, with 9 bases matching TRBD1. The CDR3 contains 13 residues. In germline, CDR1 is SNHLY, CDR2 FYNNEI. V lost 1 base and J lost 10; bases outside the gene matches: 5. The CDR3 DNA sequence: TGTGCCAGCAGTGAAGGGGACAGGGCAGGACAGTACTTC. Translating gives CASSEGDRAGQYF.

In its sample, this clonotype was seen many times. This chain's CDR3 is CSARGVTSYNEQFF. The CDR3 DNA follows: TGCAGTGCTAGAGGTGTGACCTCCTACAATGAGCAGTTCTTC. The chain employs TRBV20-1 and TRBJ2-1; D is unclear. CDR1 DFQATT and CDR2 SNEGSKA come from the germline V gene (reference sequence). The V gene lost 1 base and the J gene lost 0 bases, with 7 bases spanning the gap. The CDR3 is made up of 14 amino acids.

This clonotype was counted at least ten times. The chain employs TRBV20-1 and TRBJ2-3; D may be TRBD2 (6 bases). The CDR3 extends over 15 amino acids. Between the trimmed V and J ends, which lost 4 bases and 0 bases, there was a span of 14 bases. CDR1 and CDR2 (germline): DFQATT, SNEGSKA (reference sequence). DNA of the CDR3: TGCAGTGCTATTCGGGCTAGCGCGAGCACAGATACGCAGTATTTT. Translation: CSAIRASASTDTQYF.

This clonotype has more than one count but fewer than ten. The CDR3 protein is CATKGQGNTGELFF. The CDR3 DNA sequence: TGTGCCACCAAAGGACAGGGAAACACCGGGGAGCTGTTTTTT. This sequence joins TRBV10-3 and TRBJ2-2; 8 bases agree with TRBD1. Germline values: CDR1 ENHRY, CDR2 SYGVKD. This CDR3 comprises 14 residues. Unmatched junction bases numbered 6, after V lost 10 bases and J lost 2 bases.

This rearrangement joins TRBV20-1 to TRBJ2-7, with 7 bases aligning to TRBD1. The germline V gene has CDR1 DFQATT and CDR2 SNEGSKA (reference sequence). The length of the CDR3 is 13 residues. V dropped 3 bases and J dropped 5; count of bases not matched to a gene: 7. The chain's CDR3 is CSASITGAHEQYF. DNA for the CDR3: TGCAGTGCTAGCATAACAGGGGCCCACGAGCAGTACTTC.